The T cell receptor (beta chain) described here comes from a study of shared clonotypes between healthy human individuals. The CDR3 has 15 amino acids. Germline V gene data show CDR1 as MNHNY and CDR2 as SVGAGI (reference sequence). Trimming left V 0 bases short and J 3 bases short, with 11 bases between. Genomic DNA of every subset was divided equally among multiple immunoSEQ plates. Authors' processing steps: ImmunoSEQ output lacked quality scores and full-length reads, limiting matched filtering. Libraries were prepared by immunoSEQ multiplex PCR; TCRdb keeps only in-frame clonotypes and omits some of them. V and J calls and clone size are given by that table; D and trimming were obtained from the DNA. The data contain about 580,000 clones, nearly 98% of them seen just once; the ten biggest clones take up 0.3%. Terminally differentiated effector memory CD45RA+ cells were excluded by CCR7 positive selection of CD45RO-negative cells.

Note on this clone: Its antigen is currently unknown.

Study-wide points: When compared with the clonotypes that were shared by all four sorted-subset donors, the non-shared clonotypes turned out to have lower generation probabilities.

The chain couples TRBV6-6 to TRBJ1-2; no definite D call. The sample comprised naive CD8+ T cells sorted from blood. The TCR sequence derives from a man under 40 in good health. This chain's CDR3 is CASSYSEDLHYGYTF. The CDR3 coding sequence is TGTGCCAGCAGTTACTCAGAGGACCTACACTATGGCTACACCTTC.